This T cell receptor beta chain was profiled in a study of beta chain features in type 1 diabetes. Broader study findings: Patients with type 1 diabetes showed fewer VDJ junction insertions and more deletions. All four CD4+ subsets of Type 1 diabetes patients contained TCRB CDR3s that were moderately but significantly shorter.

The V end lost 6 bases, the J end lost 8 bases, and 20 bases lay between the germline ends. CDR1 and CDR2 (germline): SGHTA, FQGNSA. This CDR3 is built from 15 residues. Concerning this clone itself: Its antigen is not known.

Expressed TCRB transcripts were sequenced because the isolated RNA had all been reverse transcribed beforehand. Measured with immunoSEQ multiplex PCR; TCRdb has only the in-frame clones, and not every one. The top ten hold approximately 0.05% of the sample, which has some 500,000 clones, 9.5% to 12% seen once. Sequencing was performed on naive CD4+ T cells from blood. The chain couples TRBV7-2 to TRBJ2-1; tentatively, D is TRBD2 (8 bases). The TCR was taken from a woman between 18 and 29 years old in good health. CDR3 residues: CASRPQGPGGDEQFF. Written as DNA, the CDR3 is TGTGCCAGCAGACCACAGGGGCCCGGGGGGGATGAGCAGTTCTTC. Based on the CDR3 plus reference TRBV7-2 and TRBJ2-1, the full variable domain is GAGVSQSPSNKVTEKGKDVELRCDPISGHTALYWYRQSLGQGLEFLIYFQGNSAPDKSGLPSDRFSAERTGGSVSTLTIQRTQQEDSAVYLCASRPQGPGGDEQFFGPGTRLTVL.